The rows below give T cell receptor beta chains drawn from one sample of a study of blood T cell repertoires in COVID-19. TCRdb's copy holds only in-frame clones and misses some; the assay was immunoSEQ multiplex PCR. Of some 250,000 clones in the sample, 88% were seen once. The specimen was peripheral blood. The receptor set was obtained from a woman in her 40s who had recovered from COVID-19. Both conserved end residues are part of each CDR3. A D gene is named only where the DNA matches it firmly. Some rows have no size entry. The others give once, few or many, or a class for an expanded clone.

CDR3nt: TGTGCCACCAGTGATCCGGGACAGGGGGACTACGAGCAGTACTTC
CDR3aa: CATSDPGQGDYEQYF
len: 15
v_gene: TRBV24-1
abundance: .
d_gene: TRBD1
j_gene: TRBJ2-7

CDR3nt: TGTGCCAGCAGTTACTCTGTCGGGGTAGGGATGAGCTCCTACAATGAGCAGTTCTTC
CDR3aa: CASSYSVGVGMSSYNEQFF
len: 19
v_gene: TRBV6-2/TRBV6-3
abundance: once
d_gene: .
j_gene: TRBJ2-1

CDR3nt: TGCGCCAGCAGCTTGGGGTCAGGGGGAGCAGAGACCCAGTACTTC
CDR3aa: CASSLGSGGAETQYF
len: 15
v_gene: TRBV5-1
abundance: .
d_gene: TRBD1
j_gene: TRBJ2-5

CDR3nt: TGTGCCAGCCTTTCGGGCAGGGGACAAGAAACCGGGACCCAGTCCTACGAGCAGTACTTC
CDR3aa: CASLSGRGQETGTQSYEQYF
len: 20
v_gene: TRBV2
abundance: .
d_gene: .
j_gene: TRBJ2-7

CDR3nt: TGTGCCAGCAGCTTAAAGACGGGCAGGGGGGAAGATACGCAGTATTTT
CDR3aa: CASSLKTGRGEDTQYF
len: 16
v_gene: TRBV7-2
abundance: .
d_gene: .
j_gene: TRBJ2-3

CDR3nt: TGCAGCGTTGCTTTAGGGGGCGTTGAAAAACTGTTTTTT
CDR3aa: CSVALGGVEKLFF
len: 13
v_gene: TRBV29-1
abundance: .
d_gene: TRBD1
j_gene: TRBJ1-4

CDR3nt: TGTGCCAGTAGTCCCGGACAGGGGAGGTCTCGCGAGCAGTACTTC
CDR3aa: CASSPGQGRSREQYF
len: 15
v_gene: TRBV19
abundance: .
d_gene: TRBD1
j_gene: TRBJ2-7

CDR3nt: TGTGCCAGCAGTCAAGGGGAGGGCCGGGCCACCGGGGAGCTGTTTTTT
CDR3aa: CASSQGEGRATGELFF
len: 16
v_gene: TRBV6-1
abundance: .
d_gene: TRBD2
j_gene: TRBJ2-2

CDR3nt: TGTGCCAGCAGCTTGACAGCCTACGAGCAGTACTTC
CDR3aa: CASSLTAYEQYF
len: 12
v_gene: TRBV5-6
abundance: .
d_gene: .
j_gene: TRBJ2-7

CDR3nt: TGCGCCAGCAGTCAACTCCCCGCAGGGGGCTGGACTGAAGCTTTCTTT
CDR3aa: CASSQLPAGGWTEAFF
len: 16
v_gene: TRBV23-1
abundance: .
d_gene: TRBD1
j_gene: TRBJ1-1

CDR3nt: TGTGCCAGCAGCCAACCACAGGGTGTAGGATACAATGAGCAGTTCTTC
CDR3aa: CASSQPQGVGYNEQFF
len: 16
v_gene: TRBV5-4
abundance: .
d_gene: .
j_gene: TRBJ2-1

CDR3nt: TGTGCCAGCAGCCAACCCCGGGGGGTTGAAGCTTTCTTT
CDR3aa: CASSQPRGVEAFF
len: 13
v_gene: TRBV6-5
abundance: .
d_gene: .
j_gene: TRBJ1-1

CDR3nt: TGTGCCAGCAGGCGAGAAGGGGAGGCTGGCTACACCTTC
CDR3aa: CASRREGEAGYTF
len: 13
v_gene: TRBV3-1/TRBV3-2
abundance: few
d_gene: .
j_gene: TRBJ1-2

CDR3nt: TGTGCCACCAGCAAAACTCGACAGGGGAACACTGAAGCTTTCTTT
CDR3aa: CATSKTRQGNTEAFF
len: 15
v_gene: TRBV15
abundance: .
d_gene: TRBD1
j_gene: TRBJ1-1

CDR3nt: TGTGCCAGCAGTGAAGCAGGACAGAACCCTCACACCGGGGAGCTGTTTTTT
CDR3aa: CASSEAGQNPHTGELFF
len: 17
v_gene: TRBV6-1
abundance: .
d_gene: .
j_gene: TRBJ2-2

CDR3nt: TGTGCCAGCGAATCGGGGGGGAGCACAGATACGCAGTATTTT
CDR3aa: CASESGGSTDTQYF
len: 14
v_gene: TRBV7-9
abundance: .
d_gene: TRBD2
j_gene: TRBJ2-3

CDR3nt: TGTGCCAGCAGCTTAGTGGGGACTACCAATGAGCAGTTCTTC
CDR3aa: CASSLVGTTNEQFF
len: 14
v_gene: TRBV11-2
abundance: few
d_gene: TRBD2
j_gene: TRBJ2-1

CDR3nt: TGTGCCAGCCTCGGACATATCAACACCGGGGAGCTGTTTTTT
CDR3aa: CASLGHINTGELFF
len: 14
v_gene: TRBV6-5
abundance: .
d_gene: .
j_gene: TRBJ2-2

CDR3nt: .
CDR3aa: CASSAAVGSGSEFF
len: 14
v_gene: TRBV9
abundance: .
d_gene: .
j_gene: TRBJ2-1

CDR3nt: TGTGCCAGTAGTACTCCCAACCGGGGGAAAACCTATGGCTACACCTTC
CDR3aa: CASSTPNRGKTYGYTF
len: 16
v_gene: TRBV19
abundance: .
d_gene: .
j_gene: TRBJ1-2

CDR3nt: TGTGCCTGGAGCGCCCCGGGGACCCAGTACTTC
CDR3aa: CAWSAPGTQYF
len: 11
v_gene: TRBV30
abundance: once
d_gene: .
j_gene: TRBJ2-5

CDR3nt: TGTGCCAGCGGCAATACTGAAGCTTTCTTT
CDR3aa: CASGNTEAFF
len: 10
v_gene: TRBV2
abundance: few
d_gene: .
j_gene: TRBJ1-1

CDR3nt: TGCAGCGTTGGGACAGGGGAGGTGGGGAAAGCTTTCTTT
CDR3aa: CSVGTGEVGKAFF
len: 13
v_gene: TRBV29-1
abundance: .
d_gene: TRBD1
j_gene: TRBJ1-1

CDR3nt: TGTGCCAGCTCACCACCGAGGACAGCCCATTTT
CDR3aa: CASSPPRTAHF
len: 11
v_gene: TRBV18
abundance: .
d_gene: .
j_gene: TRBJ1-4

CDR3nt: TGTGCCAGCGCCCCCCTCCGGGGGGAGGGCCCCTACAATGAGCAGTTCTTC
CDR3aa: CASAPLRGEGPYNEQFF
len: 17
v_gene: TRBV5-6
abundance: .
d_gene: TRBD2
j_gene: TRBJ2-1

CDR3nt: TGTGCCAGCAGATGGGGTAGCGGGAGCCTCGAGCAGTACTTC
CDR3aa: CASRWGSGSLEQYF
len: 14
v_gene: TRBV19
abundance: .
d_gene: TRBD2
j_gene: TRBJ2-7

CDR3nt: TGTGCCAGCAGCTTGGTGGCGGGGTTGGGTTCGGAGACCCAGTACTTC
CDR3aa: CASSLVAGLGSETQYF
len: 16
v_gene: TRBV5-4
abundance: .
d_gene: .
j_gene: TRBJ2-5

CDR3nt: TGTGCCAGCAGAGCTGAGTCCGTTGCGGTCGGTGAAGCTTTCTTT
CDR3aa: CASRAESVAVGEAFF
len: 15
v_gene: TRBV6-5
abundance: .
d_gene: .
j_gene: TRBJ1-1

CDR3nt: TGTGCCAGCAATCGGGACAGACGCGAAAAACTGTTTTTT
CDR3aa: CASNRDRREKLFF
len: 13
v_gene: TRBV2
abundance: .
d_gene: TRBD1
j_gene: TRBJ1-4

CDR3nt: TGTGCCTGGAGGGGGACGGGGGGCACCGGGGAGCTGTTTTTT
CDR3aa: CAWRGTGGTGELFF
len: 14
v_gene: TRBV30
abundance: .
d_gene: TRBD2
j_gene: TRBJ2-2

CDR3nt: TGTGCCAGCAGTTACCCCGCGACTAGCGGATACTACAATGAGCAGTTCTTC
CDR3aa: CASSYPATSGYYNEQFF
len: 17
v_gene: TRBV6-2/TRBV6-3
abundance: .
d_gene: TRBD2
j_gene: TRBJ2-1

CDR3nt: TGTGCCAGCAGCTTGGCCAATGAGCAGTTCTTC
CDR3aa: CASSLANEQFF
len: 11
v_gene: TRBV7-2
abundance: .
d_gene: .
j_gene: TRBJ2-1

CDR3nt: TGTGCCATCAATGACGGGACTAGCGGGAGTAGTTCTAGCACAGATACGCAGTATTTT
CDR3aa: CAINDGTSGSSSSTDTQYF
len: 19
v_gene: TRBV10-3
abundance: .
d_gene: TRBD2
j_gene: TRBJ2-3

CDR3nt: TGCGCCAGCAGCCAAGGTGCGGGGGCTACGGGCACCGGGGAGCTGTTTTTT
CDR3aa: CASSQGAGATGTGELFF
len: 17
v_gene: TRBV4-1
abundance: .
d_gene: .
j_gene: TRBJ2-2

CDR3nt: TGTGCCAGTAGTATGGTCCCGGGAGGGGCCTCCTACAATGAGCAGTTCTTC
CDR3aa: CASSMVPGGASYNEQFF
len: 17
v_gene: TRBV19
abundance: .
d_gene: TRBD2
j_gene: TRBJ2-1

CDR3nt: TGTGCCAGCAGTCACGGACAGTCAATATCGTATGGCTACACCTTC
CDR3aa: CASSHGQSISYGYTF
len: 15
v_gene: TRBV27
abundance: .
d_gene: .
j_gene: TRBJ1-2

CDR3nt: TGTGCCAGCAGCCCGGGACAGGGGGCGGGGGAGACCCAGTACTTC
CDR3aa: CASSPGQGAGETQYF
len: 15
v_gene: TRBV7-8
abundance: .
d_gene: TRBD1
j_gene: TRBJ2-5

CDR3nt: TGTGCCAGCAGCAGTGGTTGGGCGGGGGCTGAAAAACTGTTTTTT
CDR3aa: CASSSGWAGAEKLFF
len: 15
v_gene: TRBV7-2
abundance: .
d_gene: .
j_gene: TRBJ1-4

CDR3nt: TGTGCCAGCAGCTTAGCGCTAGCGGGCGGGAGGGAGACCCAGTACTTC
CDR3aa: CASSLALAGGRETQYF
len: 16
v_gene: TRBV7-2
abundance: .
d_gene: TRBD2
j_gene: TRBJ2-5

CDR3nt: TGTGCCAGCAGACCAGGGTACCAAGAGACCCAGTACTTC
CDR3aa: CASRPGYQETQYF
len: 13
v_gene: TRBV27
abundance: once
d_gene: .
j_gene: TRBJ2-5

CDR3nt: TGTGCCAGCCGAACCGCGGGGGGTGGCTATGGCTACACCTTC
CDR3aa: CASRTAGGGYGYTF
len: 14
v_gene: TRBV27
abundance: .
d_gene: .
j_gene: TRBJ1-2

CDR3nt: TGTGCCACCAGTGATCTCCCACTGGGTAGCGGGAGGGCCACTGAGCAGTTCTTC
CDR3aa: CATSDLPLGSGRATEQFF
len: 18
v_gene: TRBV24-1
abundance: .
d_gene: TRBD2
j_gene: TRBJ2-1

CDR3nt: TGCGCCAGCAGCCCCCTGAGTAGCGGACCATACAATGAGCAGTTCTTC
CDR3aa: CASSPLSSGPYNEQFF
len: 16
v_gene: TRBV5-1
abundance: .
d_gene: .
j_gene: TRBJ2-1

CDR3nt: TGTGCCAGCAGCCCGAGGGTTGGGGCTGAAGCTTTCTTT
CDR3aa: CASSPRVGAEAFF
len: 13
v_gene: TRBV7-9
abundance: .
d_gene: .
j_gene: TRBJ1-1

CDR3nt: TGCGCCAGCAGCCTCTCGGCGGGACAGCAAGCTTTCTTT
CDR3aa: CASSLSAGQQAFF
len: 13
v_gene: TRBV10-1
abundance: .
d_gene: TRBD1
j_gene: TRBJ1-1

CDR3nt: TGTGCCAGCAGCGCAAGCCCCTGGGCCCTTGGCTATGGCTACACCTTC
CDR3aa: CASSASPWALGYGYTF
len: 16
v_gene: TRBV7-2
abundance: .
d_gene: .
j_gene: TRBJ1-2

CDR3nt: TGTGCCAGCAGCATACTAGCGGGCCCGAGGGGCGGGGAGCTGTTTTTT
CDR3aa: CASSILAGPRGGELFF
len: 16
v_gene: TRBV11-2
abundance: .
d_gene: TRBD2
j_gene: TRBJ2-2

CDR3nt: TGTGCCAGCAGCCAAAATTCACCCCTCCACTTT
CDR3aa: CASSQNSPLHF
len: 11
v_gene: TRBV7-2
abundance: .
d_gene: .
j_gene: TRBJ1-6

CDR3nt: TGTGCCAGCAGCCCCCTGGGGAGGGGCCGCACCGGGGAGCTGTTTTTT
CDR3aa: CASSPLGRGRTGELFF
len: 16
v_gene: TRBV7-2
abundance: .
d_gene: TRBD2
j_gene: TRBJ2-2

CDR3nt: TGTGCCAGCAGCCCCGGGGGGACCGGGGAGCTGTTTTTT
CDR3aa: CASSPGGTGELFF
len: 13
v_gene: TRBV7-3
abundance: .
d_gene: TRBD2
j_gene: TRBJ2-2

CDR3nt: TGTGCCAGCAGCTTAGCCCTCGGACTCACCAACCTAGGGATGAGTGAGCAGTTCTTC
CDR3aa: CASSLALGLTNLGMSEQFF
len: 19
v_gene: TRBV11-3
abundance: .
d_gene: .
j_gene: TRBJ2-1

CDR3nt: TGTGCCATCAGTGACTCACCGGGACAGGGGGCGCGGGGCGGGGAGCTGTTTTTT
CDR3aa: CAISDSPGQGARGGELFF
len: 18
v_gene: TRBV10-3
abundance: .
d_gene: TRBD1
j_gene: TRBJ2-2

CDR3nt: TGTGCCAGCAGCTTAGGAGTGGGGGCTAGCGGGAGCCAAGAGACCCAGTACTTC
CDR3aa: CASSLGVGASGSQETQYF
len: 18
v_gene: TRBV7-9
abundance: .
d_gene: TRBD2
j_gene: TRBJ2-5